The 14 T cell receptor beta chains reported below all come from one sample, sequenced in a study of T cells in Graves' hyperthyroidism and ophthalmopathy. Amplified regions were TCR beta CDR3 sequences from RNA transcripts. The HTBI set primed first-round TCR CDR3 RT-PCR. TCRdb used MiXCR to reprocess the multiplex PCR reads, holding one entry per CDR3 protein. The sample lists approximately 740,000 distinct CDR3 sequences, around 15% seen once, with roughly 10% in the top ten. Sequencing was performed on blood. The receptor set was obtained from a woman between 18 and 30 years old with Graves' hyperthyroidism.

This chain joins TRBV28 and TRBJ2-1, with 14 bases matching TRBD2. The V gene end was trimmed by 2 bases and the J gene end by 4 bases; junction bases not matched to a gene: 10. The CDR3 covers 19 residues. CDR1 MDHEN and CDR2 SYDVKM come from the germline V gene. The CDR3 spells CASSLDPGTSGSLYNEQFF. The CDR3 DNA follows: TGTGCCAGCAGTTTAGATCCCGGGACTAGCGGGAGCCTTTACAATGAGCAGTTCTTC.

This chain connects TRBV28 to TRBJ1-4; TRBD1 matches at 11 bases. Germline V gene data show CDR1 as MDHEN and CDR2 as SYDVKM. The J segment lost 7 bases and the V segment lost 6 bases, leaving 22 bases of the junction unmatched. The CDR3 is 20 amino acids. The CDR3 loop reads CASSLTHGLGQGVRGEKLFF. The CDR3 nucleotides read TGTGCCAGCAGCCTTACTCACGGCCTGGGACAGGGGGTAAGGGGTGAAAAACTGTTTTTT.

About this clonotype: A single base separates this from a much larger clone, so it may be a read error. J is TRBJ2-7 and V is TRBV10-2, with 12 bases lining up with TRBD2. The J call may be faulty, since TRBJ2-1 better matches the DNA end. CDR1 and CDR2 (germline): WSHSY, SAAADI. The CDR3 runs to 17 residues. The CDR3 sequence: CASMTPGGLAGPYEQFF. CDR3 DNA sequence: TGCGCCAGCATGACCCCCGGAGGACTAGCGGGGCCCTACGAGCAGTTCTTC.

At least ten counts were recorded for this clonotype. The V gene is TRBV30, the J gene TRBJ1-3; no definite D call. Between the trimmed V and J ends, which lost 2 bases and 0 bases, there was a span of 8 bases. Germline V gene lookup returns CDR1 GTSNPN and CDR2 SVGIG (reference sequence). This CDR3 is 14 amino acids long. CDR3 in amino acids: CAWSPTVSGNTIYF. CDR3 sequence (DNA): TGTGCCTGGAGTCCAACGGTCTCTGGAAACACCATATATTTT.

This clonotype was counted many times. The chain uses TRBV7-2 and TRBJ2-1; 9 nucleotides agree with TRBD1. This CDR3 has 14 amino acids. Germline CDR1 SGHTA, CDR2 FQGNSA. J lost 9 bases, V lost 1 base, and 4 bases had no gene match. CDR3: CASSLGRTGAEQFF. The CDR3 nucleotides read TGTGCCAGCAGCTTAGGAAGGACAGGGGCTGAGCAGTTCTTC. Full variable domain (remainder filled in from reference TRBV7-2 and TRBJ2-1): GAGVSQSPSNKVTEKGKDVELRCDPISGHTALYWYRQSLGQGLEFLIYFQGNSAPDKSGLPSDRFSAERTGGSVSTLTIQRTQQEDSAVYLCASSLGRTGAEQFFGPGTRLTVL.

This CDR3 is CASSFIGQRSEKLFF. CDR3 DNA sequence: TGTGCCAGCAGCTTCATTGGTCAAAGGAGTGAAAAACTGTTTTTT. The J gene is TRBJ1-4, the V gene TRBV13; unclear D gene. The V gene lost 3 bases and the J gene lost 7 bases, with 15 bases spanning the gap. This CDR3 is built from 15 residues. The germline V gene encodes CDR1 PRHDT and CDR2 FYEKMQ (reference sequence).

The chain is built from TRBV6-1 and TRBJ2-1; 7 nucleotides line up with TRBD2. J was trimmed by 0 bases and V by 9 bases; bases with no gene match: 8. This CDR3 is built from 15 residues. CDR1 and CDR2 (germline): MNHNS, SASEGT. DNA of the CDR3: TGTGCCAGAAAAAAGCGGGGAGACTCCTACAATGAGCAGTTCTTC. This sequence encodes CARKKRGDSYNEQFF.

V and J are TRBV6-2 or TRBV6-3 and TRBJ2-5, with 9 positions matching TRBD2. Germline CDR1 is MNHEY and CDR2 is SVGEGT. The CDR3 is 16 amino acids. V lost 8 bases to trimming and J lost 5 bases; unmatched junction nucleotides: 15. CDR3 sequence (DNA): TGTGCCAGCCGATCGGGCGGGAGGGCCCCCAGGGAGACCCAGTACTTC. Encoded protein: CASRSGGRAPRETQYF.

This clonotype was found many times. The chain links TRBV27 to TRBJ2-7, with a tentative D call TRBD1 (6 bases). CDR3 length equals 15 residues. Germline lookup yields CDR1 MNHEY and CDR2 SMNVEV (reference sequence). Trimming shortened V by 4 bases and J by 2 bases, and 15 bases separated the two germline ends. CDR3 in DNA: TGTGCCAGCAGTTCACAGGGAGAAGATACCTACGAGCAGTACTTC. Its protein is CASSSQGEDTYEQYF.

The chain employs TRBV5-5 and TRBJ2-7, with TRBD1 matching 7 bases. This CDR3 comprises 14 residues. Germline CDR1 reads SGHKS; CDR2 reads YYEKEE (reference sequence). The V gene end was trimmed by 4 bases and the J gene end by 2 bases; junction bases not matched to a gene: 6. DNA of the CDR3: TGTGCCAGCAGCCGGAGACAGGGAACCTACGAGCAGTACTTC. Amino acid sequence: CASSRRQGTYEQYF. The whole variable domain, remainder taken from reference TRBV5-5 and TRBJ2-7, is DAGVTQSPTHLIKTRGQQVTLRCSPISGHKSVSWYQQVLGQGPQFIFQYYEKEERGRGNFPDRFSARQFPNYSSELNVNALLLGDSALYLCASSRRQGTYEQYFGPGTRLTVT.

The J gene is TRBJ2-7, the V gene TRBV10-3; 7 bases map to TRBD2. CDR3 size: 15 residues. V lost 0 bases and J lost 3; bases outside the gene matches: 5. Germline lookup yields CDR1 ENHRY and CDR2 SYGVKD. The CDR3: CAISESGDYRYEQYF. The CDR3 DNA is TGTGCCATCAGTGAGTCTGGGGACTACCGCTACGAGCAGTACTTC.

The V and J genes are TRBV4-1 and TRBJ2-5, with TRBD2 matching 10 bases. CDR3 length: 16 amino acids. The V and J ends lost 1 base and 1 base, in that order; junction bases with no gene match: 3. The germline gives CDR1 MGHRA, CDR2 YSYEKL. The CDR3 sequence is CASSQGSGGVQETQYF. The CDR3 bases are TGCGCCAGCAGCCAAGGGAGCGGGGGGGTCCAAGAGACCCAGTACTTC.

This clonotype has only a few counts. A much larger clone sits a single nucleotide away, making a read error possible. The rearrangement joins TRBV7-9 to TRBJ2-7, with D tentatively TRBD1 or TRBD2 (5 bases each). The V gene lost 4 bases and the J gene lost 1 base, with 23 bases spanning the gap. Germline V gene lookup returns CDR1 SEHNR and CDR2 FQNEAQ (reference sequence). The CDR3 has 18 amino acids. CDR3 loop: CASSSPHRGTPASYEQYF. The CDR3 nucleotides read TGTGCCAGCAGCTCTCCGCATCGTGGGACCCCAGCTTCCTACGAGCAGTACTTC.

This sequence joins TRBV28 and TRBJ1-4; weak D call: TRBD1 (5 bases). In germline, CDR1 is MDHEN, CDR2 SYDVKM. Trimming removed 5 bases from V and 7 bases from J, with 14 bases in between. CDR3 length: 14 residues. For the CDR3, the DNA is TGTGCCAGCAGTGGCCTGGGGCAGATTGAAAAACTGTTTTTT. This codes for CASSGLGQIEKLFF.